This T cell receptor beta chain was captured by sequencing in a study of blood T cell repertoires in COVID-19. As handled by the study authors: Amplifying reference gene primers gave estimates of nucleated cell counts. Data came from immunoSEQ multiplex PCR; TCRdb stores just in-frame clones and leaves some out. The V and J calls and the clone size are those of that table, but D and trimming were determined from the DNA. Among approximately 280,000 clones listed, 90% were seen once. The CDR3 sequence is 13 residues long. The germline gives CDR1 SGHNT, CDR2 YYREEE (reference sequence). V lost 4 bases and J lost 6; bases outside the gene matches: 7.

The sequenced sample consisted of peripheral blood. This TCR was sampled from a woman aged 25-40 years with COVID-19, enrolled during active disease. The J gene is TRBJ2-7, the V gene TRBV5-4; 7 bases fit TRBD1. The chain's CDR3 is CASSLDRVGEQYF. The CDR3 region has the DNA TGTGCCAGCAGCCTCGACAGGGTGGGCGAGCAGTACTTC.